This TCR beta chain was documented in a study of tumor and adjacent non-tumor tissue in lung cancer. Study-level information: There were fewer than 15 adenocarcinoma, 2 squamous cell carcinoma and 1 small cell lung cancer cases. The study's findings and limits: Normal lung showed higher cumulative top 100 clone frequency than tumor.

On this clonotype itself: Its cognate antigen is unknown. A read error may explain this, as a much larger clone is one base away.

TCRbeta libraries were built with three rounds of nested PCR, modified from ARM-PCR. MiXCR, run by TCRdb on the multiplex PCR reads, gives a single entry per CDR3 protein. Found here are 200,000 to 250,000 distinct CDR3 sequences, 71% of them singletons; the top ten hold approximately 25%. Germline loops: CDR1 DFQATT, CDR2 SNEGSKA (reference sequence). This CDR3 has 14 residues. No cell sorting was done before RNA was extracted from the tissue. Between August and November 2014, newly diagnosed, chemotherapy-naive lung cancer patients underwent thoracic surgery in China. The chain couples TRBV20-1 to TRBJ1-4, with a weak D call TRBD1 (6 bases). The sequencing input was lung tumor tissue. The sequence came from a man in his sixties with non-small cell lung cancer. CDR3: CSATDSSTNEKLSF. The CDR3 region has the DNA TGCAGTGCCACGGACAGTTCAACTAATGAAAAACTGTCTTTT.